These 28 T cell receptor beta chains originate from one sample sequenced in a study of CD4+ T cells in melanoma. Sequenced by immunoSEQ multiplex PCR; TCRdb stores in-frame clones only, minus some. The table shows around 100,000 clones, with 92% occurring only once. Material for sequencing was peripheral blood. These receptors were collected from a human donor with melanoma.

The table lists this clone with a few counts. This rearrangement joins TRBV7-9 to TRBJ1-1; tentative D call: TRBD1 (6 bases). The germline CDR1 and CDR2 sequences are SEHNR and FQNEAQ (reference sequence). Trimming took off 5 bases at V and 3 bases at J, with 16 bases between the two ends. The CDR3 extends over 15 amino acids. DNA for the CDR3: TGTGCCAGCAGCCCCTTTTCGGGGGCGGACACTGAAGCTTTCTTT. Translated: CASSPFSGADTEAFF.

V usage is TRBV11-2 and J usage is TRBJ2-2; D possibly corresponds to TRBD1 (5 bases). The V gene lost 8 bases and the J gene lost 6 bases, with 16 bases spanning the gap. The CDR3 is made up of 14 amino acids. Germline V CDR1 and CDR2: SGHAT, FQNNGV. The CDR3 is CASGRWQGSGELFF. CDR3 nucleotide sequence: TGTGCCAGCGGCCGCTGGCAGGGATCCGGGGAGCTGTTTTTT.

J is TRBJ2-3 and V is TRBV7-2; the D gene is possibly TRBD1 (5 bases). Between the trimmed V and J ends, which lost 1 base and 4 bases, there was a span of 9 bases. Germline V gene sequence: CDR1 SGHTA, CDR2 FQGNSA. There are 14 residues in the CDR3. Written as DNA, the CDR3 is TGTGCCAGCAGCTTAGGCAGGGTTCCAGATACGCAGTATTTT. It yields the protein CASSLGRVPDTQYF.

V and J are TRBV5-1 and TRBJ1-4, with unresolved D. Per the germline V gene, CDR1 is SGHRS and CDR2 is YFSETQ. The CDR3 contains 14 residues. Trimming cost V 3 bases and J 3 bases, with 9 bases left between them. In DNA, the CDR3 is TGCGCCAGCAGCTCGGGTGGAGCTAATGAAAAACTGTTTTTT. Translation: CASSSGGANEKLFF.

This rearrangement joins TRBV28 to TRBJ1-2; maybe TRBD1 (6 bases). This CDR3 region has 12 residues. Between the trimmed V and J ends, which lost 8 bases and 7 bases, there was a span of 14 bases. The V gene's germline CDR1 is MDHEN and CDR2 SYDVKM. The CDR3: CASGTGRSGYTF. The CDR3 nucleotides read TGTGCCAGCGGTACAGGGAGGTCTGGCTACACCTTC.

The gene calls are TRBV6-5 and TRBJ1-6; tentative D call: TRBD1 (6 bases). The length of the CDR3 is 13 residues. Germline V gene data show CDR1 as MNHEY and CDR2 as SVGAGI. V shed 6 bases and J shed 7 bases, with 10 bases lying between them. CDR3 sequence reads: CASRGHVNSPLHF. The CDR3 region has the DNA TGTGCCAGCAGGGGACACGTAAATTCACCCCTCCACTTT.

The rearrangement uses TRBV7-2 and TRBJ2-3; D may be TRBD1 or TRBD2 (6 bases each). Deletions cut 6 bases from V and 10 bases from J, with 14 bases between. Germline V gene lookup returns CDR1 SGHTA and CDR2 FQGNSA. The CDR3 runs 12 residues. The CDR3 coding sequence is TGTGCCAGCAGAGAGGGGGGTCAGGCGCAGTATTTT. Translating it yields CASREGGQAQYF.

This chain connects TRBV19 to TRBJ2-3; 9 bases map to TRBD2. Germline V gene sequence: CDR1 LNHDA, CDR2 SQIVND (reference sequence). V was clipped by 1 base and J by 0 bases; unmatched bases: 5. The CDR3 runs to 17 residues. CDR3: CASSIGSLAGSTDTQYF. The CDR3 DNA reads TGTGCCAGTAGTATAGGTAGTCTAGCGGGGAGCACAGATACGCAGTATTTT.

The chain joins TRBV27 to TRBJ2-3; D is unclear. The V end was cut by 6 bases, the J end by 6 bases, with 19 bases between. The length of the CDR3 is 15 residues. Germline V gives CDR1 MNHEY, CDR2 SMNVEV (reference sequence). Here the CDR3 reads CASRNSLTWLDTQYF. DNA of the CDR3: TGTGCCAGCAGAAATTCGTTGACATGGTTGGATACGCAGTATTTT.

The chain carries TRBV2 and TRBJ1-2, with D possibly TRBD1 on 6 matching bases. Trimming cost V 4 bases and J 2 bases, with 11 bases left between them. This CDR3 comprises 14 residues. The V gene's germline CDR1 is SNHLY and CDR2 FYNNEI. The CDR3 reads CASSGGTLNYGYTF. CDR3 in DNA: TGTGCCAGCAGTGGAGGGACACTCAACTATGGCTACACCTTC.

The V gene is TRBV5-4, the J gene TRBJ2-5; D might be TRBD1 (5 bases). CDR1 is SGHNT and CDR2 is YYREEE in the germline V gene (reference sequence). The length of the CDR3 is 13 residues. The V and J ends lost 0 bases and 5 bases respectively, with 8 bases between them. The CDR3 region has the DNA TGTGCCAGCAGCTTGGGGCAGGGTGAGACCCAGTACTTC. This codes for CASSLGQGETQYF.

This sequence joins TRBV7-9 and TRBJ2-3; 10 bases align to TRBD1. V gave up 7 bases and J gave up 1 base; unmatched junction bases: 5. CDR3 length: 15 residues. CDR1 is SEHNR and CDR2 is FQNEAQ in the germline V gene (reference sequence). The chain's CDR3 is CASTRQGAGTDTQYF. CDR3 DNA sequence: TGTGCCAGCACCCGACAGGGGGCAGGCACAGATACGCAGTATTTT.

This clone was found once. The genes are TRBV25-1 and TRBJ2-5; TRBD2 matches at 9 bases. CDR1 is MGHDK and CDR2 is SYGVNS in the germline V gene. Trimming removed 4 bases from V and 2 bases from J; junction bases left unmatched: 5. The CDR3 contains 15 residues. This CDR3 is CASSGGLAEQETQYF. In DNA form, the CDR3 reads TGTGCCAGCAGTGGGGGACTAGCAGAACAAGAGACCCAGTACTTC.

The rearrangement uses TRBV10-3 and TRBJ2-1; 7 bases are shared with TRBD1. V lost 0 bases and J lost 9; bases outside the gene matches: 11. The germline gives CDR1 ENHRY, CDR2 SYGVKD. CDR3 size: 16 residues. Written as DNA, the CDR3 is TGTGCCATCAGTGAGTCACAGGGGTTTGGCGGGTTTGAGCAGTTCTTC. Translated: CAISESQGFGGFEQFF.

The chain has TRBV10-3 and TRBJ2-7; 7 nucleotides agree with TRBD2. There are 17 residues in the CDR3. J gave up 1 base and V 0 bases, and 9 bases lay outside the gene matches. CDR1 is ENHRY, CDR2 SYGVKD, per germline. CDR3 coding DNA: TGTGCCATCAGTGAGTCCCGGTCCCCTAGCGGTTCCTACGAGCAGTACTTC. Amino acids: CAISESRSPSGSYEQYF.

Here the CDR3 reads CASSFTPEGAPADTQYF. In DNA, the CDR3 is TGTGCCAGCAGTTTTACCCCCGAGGGGGCGCCCGCAGATACGCAGTATTTT. The rearrangement links TRBV28 to TRBJ2-3; 7 positions match TRBD1. The V segment lost 3 bases and the J segment 4 bases; nucleotides outside the gene matches: 13. Germline-derived CDR1 and CDR2 are MDHEN and SYDVKM. This CDR3 has 17 residues. Combining the CDR3 with reference TRBV28 and TRBJ2-3 gives the whole variable domain DVKVTQSSRYLVKRTGEKVFLECVQDMDHENMFWYRQDPGLGLRLIYFSYDVKMKEKGDIPEGYSVSREKKERFSLILESASTNQTSMYLCASSFTPEGAPADTQYFGPGTRLTVL.

The chain uses TRBV5-8 and TRBJ2-2; 7 bases fit TRBD2. CDR1 is SGHTS and CDR2 is YDEGEE in the germline V gene. This CDR3 comprises 16 residues. V gave up 4 bases and J gave up 4 bases; unmatched junction bases: 10. The CDR3 loop reads CASSPLRGSGTGELFF. The CDR3 DNA follows: TGTGCCAGCAGCCCCCTCCGCGGGAGTGGCACCGGGGAGCTGTTTTTT.

The rearrangement uses TRBV6-1 and TRBJ2-7; D is uncertain. V was cut by 3 bases and J by 4 bases, with 7 bases left in between. CDR1 MNHNS and CDR2 SASEGT come from the germline V gene. The CDR3 runs 12 residues. The CDR3 nucleotides read TGTGCCAGCAGTGATCAGGTGTACGAGCAGTACTTC. The encoded protein is CASSDQVYEQYF.

The V and J genes are TRBV21-1 and TRBJ1-5. TRBV21-1 is deemed a pseudogene. The CDR3 contains 16 residues. The CDR3 DNA is TGTGCCAGCAGCCCCCGGGAGGTTTATAGCAATCAGCCCCAGCATTTT. This sequence encodes CASSPREVYSNQPQHF.

The V and J genes are TRBV5-1 and TRBJ2-3; TRBD1 matches at 7 bases. The V segment lost 0 bases and the J segment 0 bases; nucleotides outside the gene matches: 4. The CDR3 loop spans 16 amino acids. Germline V gene sequence: CDR1 SGHRS, CDR2 YFSETQ. The CDR3 DNA is TGCGCCAGCAGCTTGGGCGACAGGGAAAGCACAGATACGCAGTATTTT. Translating gives CASSLGDRESTDTQYF.

J is TRBJ2-7 and V is TRBV27; 7 bases line up with TRBD2. CDR1 MNHEY and CDR2 SMNVEV come from the germline V gene (reference sequence). The CDR3 sequence is 16 residues long. After removal of 3 bases from V and 2 bases from J, the junction contained 10 bases not matched to a gene. In nucleotides, the CDR3 is TGTGCCAGCAGTTTGGGGCTAGCGGACAATACCTACGAGCAGTACTTC. Translated, it gives CASSLGLADNTYEQYF.

The V and J genes are TRBV15 and TRBJ1-5; 8 bases fit TRBD1. The germline V gene has CDR1 LNHNV and CDR2 YYDKDF (reference sequence). J gave up 5 bases and V 5 bases, and 11 bases lay outside the gene matches. There are 16 residues in the CDR3. CDR3 DNA sequence: TGTGCCACCAGCCCGAACGACAGGGGAGTTGATCAGCCCCAGCATTTT. Its translation is CATSPNDRGVDQPQHF. The variable domain in full, completed from reference TRBV15 and TRBJ1-5, reads DAMVIQNPRYQVTQFGKPVTLSCSQTLNHNVMYWYQQKSSQAPKLLFHYYDKDFNNEADTPDNFQSRRPNTSFCFLDIRSPGLGDTAMYLCATSPNDRGVDQPQHFGDGTRLSIL.

V gene TRBV5-1 combines with J gene TRBJ1-1; 7 bases align to TRBD1. The V segment lost 4 bases and the J segment 5 bases; nucleotides outside the gene matches: 8. CDR3 size: 14 residues. Germline V gene sequence: CDR1 SGHRS, CDR2 YFSETQ. The CDR3 nucleotides are TGCGCCAGCAGCACACGGGACAGTGGGACTGAAGCTTTCTTT. Amino acids: CASSTRDSGTEAFF.

The chain combines TRBV6-6 with TRBJ2-7; a possible D gene is TRBD2 (5 bases). The CDR3 runs to 14 residues. In germline, CDR1 is MNHNY, CDR2 SVGAGI (reference sequence). The ends were cut back, 6 bases at V and 2 bases at J, with 14 bases in the middle. CDR3 nucleotides: TGTGCCAGCAGGCCCGGGATCACGGCCTACGAGCAGTACTTC. It encodes CASRPGITAYEQYF.

The chain combines TRBV6-4 with TRBJ1-5; TRBD1 is a possible D gene (5 bases). Trimming took 9 bases from V and 6 from J, leaving 15 bases between them. Germline-derived CDR1 and CDR2 are MRHNA and SNTAGT. There are 13 residues in the CDR3. CDR3 amino acids: CASLEGNCQPQHF. CDR3 bases: TGTGCCAGTTTGGAGGGGAATTGTCAGCCCCAGCATTTT.

The chain has TRBV28 and TRBJ1-2; D unresolved. Germline V gene lookup returns CDR1 MDHEN and CDR2 SYDVKM. Trimming removed 3 bases at V and 8 bases at J, with 10 bases between. The CDR3 totals 12 residues. Written as DNA, the CDR3 is TGTGCCAGCAGTTTTCTGGAGATGGGCTACACCTTC. It encodes CASSFLEMGYTF.

The chain carries TRBV6-5 and TRBJ2-2, with TRBD1 matching over 8 bases. Trimming cost V 0 bases and J 7 bases; bases outside gene matches: 7. The CDR3 length is 16 residues. In germline, CDR1 is MNHEY, CDR2 SVGAGI. The CDR3 DNA reads TGTGCCAGCAGTTACTCCGGCAGGGGGCGGAACGGGGAGCTGTTTTTT. Its protein product is CASSYSGRGRNGELFF.

The genes are TRBV5-5 and TRBJ2-7; 8 bases agree with TRBD1. The length of the CDR3 is 15 residues. V shed 0 bases, J shed 7 bases, and the junction held 9 bases outside the gene matches. Germline lookup yields CDR1 SGHKS and CDR2 YYEKEE (reference sequence). In DNA form, the CDR3 reads TGTGCCAGCAGCTTGGAAGGCAGGGGGCAACGGGAGCAGTACTTC. Protein: CASSLEGRGQREQYF.